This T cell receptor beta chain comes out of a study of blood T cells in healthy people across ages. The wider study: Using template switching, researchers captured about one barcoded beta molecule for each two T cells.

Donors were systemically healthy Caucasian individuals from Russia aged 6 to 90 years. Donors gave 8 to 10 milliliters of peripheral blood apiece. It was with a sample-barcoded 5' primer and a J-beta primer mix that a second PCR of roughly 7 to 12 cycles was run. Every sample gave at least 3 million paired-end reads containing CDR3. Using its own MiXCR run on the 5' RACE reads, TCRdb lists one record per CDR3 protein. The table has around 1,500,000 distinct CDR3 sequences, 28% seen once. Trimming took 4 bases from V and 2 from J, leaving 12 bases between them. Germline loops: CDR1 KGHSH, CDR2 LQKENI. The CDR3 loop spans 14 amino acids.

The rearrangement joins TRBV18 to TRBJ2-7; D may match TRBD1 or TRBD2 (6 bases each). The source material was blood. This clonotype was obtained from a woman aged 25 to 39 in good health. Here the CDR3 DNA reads TGTGCCAGCTCACAGGGGGGCGGCGCCTACGAGCAGTACTTC. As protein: CASSQGGGAYEQYF.